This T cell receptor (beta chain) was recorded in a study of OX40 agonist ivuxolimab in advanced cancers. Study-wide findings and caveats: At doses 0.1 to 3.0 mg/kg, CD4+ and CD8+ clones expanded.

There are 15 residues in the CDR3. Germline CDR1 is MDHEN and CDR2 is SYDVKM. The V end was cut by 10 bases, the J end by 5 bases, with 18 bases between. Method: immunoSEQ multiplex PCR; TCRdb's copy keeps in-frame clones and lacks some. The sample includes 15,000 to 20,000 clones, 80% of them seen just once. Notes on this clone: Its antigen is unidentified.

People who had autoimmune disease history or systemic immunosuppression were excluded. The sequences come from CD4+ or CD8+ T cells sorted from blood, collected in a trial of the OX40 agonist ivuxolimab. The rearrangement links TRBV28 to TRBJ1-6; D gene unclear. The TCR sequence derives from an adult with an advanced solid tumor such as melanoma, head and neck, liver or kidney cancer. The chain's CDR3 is CATRTAVGNNSPLHF. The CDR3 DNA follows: TGTGCCACCCGCACAGCCGTGGGGAATAATTCACCCCTCCACTTT.